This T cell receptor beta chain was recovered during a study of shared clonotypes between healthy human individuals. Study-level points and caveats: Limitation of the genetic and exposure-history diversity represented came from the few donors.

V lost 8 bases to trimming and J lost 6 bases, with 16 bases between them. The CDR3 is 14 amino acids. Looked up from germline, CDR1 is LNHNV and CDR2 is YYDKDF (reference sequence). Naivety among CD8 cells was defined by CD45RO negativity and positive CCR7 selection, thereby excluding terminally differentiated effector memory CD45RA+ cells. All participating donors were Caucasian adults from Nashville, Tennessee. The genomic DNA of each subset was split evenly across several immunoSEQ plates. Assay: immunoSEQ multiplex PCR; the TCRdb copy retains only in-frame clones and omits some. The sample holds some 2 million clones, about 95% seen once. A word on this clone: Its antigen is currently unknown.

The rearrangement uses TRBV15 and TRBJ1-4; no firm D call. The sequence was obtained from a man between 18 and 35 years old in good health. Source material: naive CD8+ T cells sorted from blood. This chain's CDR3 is CATSFGGEDEKLFF. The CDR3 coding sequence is TGTGCCACCTCATTCGGTGGGGAGGATGAAAAACTGTTTTTT.